The 23 T cell receptor beta chains in this list originate from one sample, sequenced in a study of T-cell memory formation after mild COVID-19. TCRdb itself ran the 5' RACE reads through MiXCR, one entry per CDR3 protein. The profile shows around 300,000 distinct CDR3 sequences, 7.5% to 9.5% of them singletons. Sequenced sample: PBMCs or a T cell subset sorted from them (not recorded which). Every receptor here comes from a man aged 18-30 years who had mild COVID-19 (a few samples of this study predate the infection). Cell type and time point are not known.

This clonotype was detected only a few times. This chain uses TRBV14 with TRBJ1-1; D ambiguous. V lost 2 bases, J lost 7 bases, and 20 bases lay in between. The length of the CDR3 is 16 residues. CDR1 and CDR2 (germline): SGHDN, FVKESK. DNA of the CDR3: TGTGCCAGCAGCCAAAGGCGACGAACAGATGGAGGTGAAGCTTTCTTT. Amino acid sequence: CASSQRRRTDGGEAFF.

The V gene is TRBV6-5, the J gene TRBJ2-3, with D perhaps matching TRBD1 or TRBD2 (5 bases each). V was cut by 0 bases and J by 2 bases, with 9 bases left in between. The CDR3 has 15 amino acids. Germline assignment: CDR1 MNHEY and CDR2 SVGAGI. The CDR3 DNA follows: TGTGCCAGCAGTTACTCGGGACGCCCCACAGATACGCAGTATTTT. Translation gives CASSYSGRPTDTQYF.

This sequence joins TRBV5-1 and TRBJ2-2, with TRBD2 matching over 12 bases. The germline V gene has CDR1 SGHRS and CDR2 YFSETQ. The CDR3 covers 16 residues. V shed 4 bases and J 6 bases; nucleotides not matched to a gene: 7. The CDR3 bases are TGCGCCAGCAGCGGCCCGACTAGCGGGGGATCCGGGGAGCTGTTTTTT. It codes for CASSGPTSGGSGELFF.

Ten or more counts support this clonotype. V and J are TRBV7-8 and TRBJ1-2; D is unresolved. The CDR3 runs to 13 residues. Germline CDR1 reads SGHVS; CDR2 reads FQNEAQ. Trimming removed 1 base at V and 8 bases at J, with 11 bases between. The chain's CDR3 is CASSLDTVYGYTF. CDR3 DNA: TGTGCCAGCAGCTTAGACACGGTCTACGGCTACACCTTC.

This clonotype was picked up many times. The V call is TRBV7-2, the J call TRBJ2-5, with D unclear. The CDR3 extends over 14 amino acids. V gave up 3 bases and J gave up 5 bases, with 13 bases separating them. Germline V gives CDR1 SGHTA, CDR2 FQGNSA. CDR3 sequence (DNA): TGTGCCAGCAGCTTTAGCCCGGTGGGGGAGACCCAGTACTTC. Protein: CASSFSPVGETQYF.

This clonotype was detected many times. V is TRBV12-3 or TRBV12-4 and J is TRBJ2-7; TRBD1 aligns across 8 bases. Trimming removed 5 bases from V and 2 bases from J; junction bases left unmatched: 5. This CDR3 has 14 amino acids. CDR3 sequence: CASSRGQGPYEQYV. The CDR3 DNA reads TGTGCCAGCAGTCGCGGACAGGGCCCCTACGAGCAGTACGTC.

Many counts were recorded for this clonotype. The rearrangement joins TRBV7-9 to TRBJ1-5; TRBD1 is a possible D gene (6 bases). Germline V lookup: CDR1 SEHNR, CDR2 FQNEAQ (reference sequence). Trimming removed 3 bases from V and 1 base from J, with 10 bases in between. CDR3 length: 15 residues. DNA for the CDR3: TGTGCCAGCAGCTTGGGGGACATCAGCAATCAGCCCCAGCATTTT. Protein sequence: CASSLGDISNQPQHF.

This clonotype was seen more than once but under ten times. The chain recombines TRBV6-6 with TRBJ1-4; D might be TRBD1 (5 bases). CDR1 is MNHNY and CDR2 is SVGAGI in the germline V gene (reference sequence). The CDR3 length is 15 residues. The ends were cut back, 5 bases at V and 2 bases at J, with 12 bases in the middle. CDR3 bases: TGTGCCAGCAGTGCCACAGGCGGGACTAATGAAAAACTGTTTTTT. As protein: CASSATGGTNEKLFF.

This clonotype was observed a few times. The genes are TRBV5-5 and TRBJ2-7; tentatively, D is TRBD1 or TRBD2 (6 bases each). CDR1 is SGHKS, CDR2 YYEKEE, per germline (reference sequence). CDR3 length equals 14 residues. V dropped 4 bases and J dropped 0 bases, with 11 bases sitting between them. The DNA for the CDR3 is TGTGCCAGCAGCATTAGGGGGGTCTCCTACGAGCAGTACTTC. It yields the protein CASSIRGVSYEQYF.

This clonotype was picked up a small number of times. This chain connects TRBV4-3 to TRBJ2-2, with D hard to call. The CDR3 has 14 residues. CDR1 is LGHNA and CDR2 is YSLEER in the germline V gene. V shed 1 base and J shed 6 bases, with 9 bases lying between them. CDR3 coding DNA: TGCGCCAGCAGCCAAGGATGGATGGCCGGGGAGCTGTTTTTT. It translates to CASSQGWMAGELFF.

This chain uses TRBV6-2 or TRBV6-3 with TRBJ1-1; D might be TRBD1 (5 bases). Trimming cost V 2 bases and J 3 bases, with 13 bases left between them. CDR3 length: 15 residues. The germline CDR1 and CDR2 sequences are MNHEY and SVGEGT. This CDR3 reads CASSYGGGGDTEAFF. CDR3 DNA: TGTGCCAGCAGTTACGGCGGGGGAGGTGACACTGAAGCTTTCTTT.

The rearrangement joins TRBV19 to TRBJ1-3; D not certain. The CDR3 loop spans 14 amino acids. The V end was cut by 4 bases, the J end by 2 bases, with 9 bases between. Germline V CDR1 and CDR2: LNHDA, SQIVND (reference sequence). The CDR3 DNA reads TGTGCCAGTAGTAACATTGGGACTGGAAACACCATATATTTT. Translating gives CASSNIGTGNTIYF.

CDR3 nucleotide sequence: TGTGCCAGCAGCTTGGGACCCGCGGTCGCAGATACGCAGTATTTT. Encoded protein: CASSLGPAVADTQYF. The chain combines TRBV7-6 with TRBJ2-3, with D possibly being TRBD1 or TRBD2 (5 bases each). Between the trimmed V and J ends, which lost 3 bases and 4 bases, there was a span of 14 bases. Germline lookup yields CDR1 SGHVS and CDR2 FNYEAQ. The CDR3 length is 15 residues.

The CDR3, as DNA: TGTGCCAGCAGCCTGGGCGGGCTGGGGAAGACCCAGTACTTC. Protein sequence: CASSLGGLGKTQYF. This rearrangement joins TRBV28 to TRBJ2-5, with D maybe TRBD2 (5 bases). The CDR3 sequence is 14 residues long. Trimming pared 6 bases from V and 6 bases from J, leaving 17 bases between. Germline V CDR1 and CDR2: MDHEN, SYDVKM.

This clonotype was counted a few times. The genes are TRBV12-3 or TRBV12-4 and TRBJ1-1; D is uncertain. The germline V and J ends were trimmed by 5 bases and 0 bases, with 10 bases remaining between them. CDR3 length equals 14 residues. The DNA for the CDR3 is TGTGCCAGCAGTCGAGGGCGCTTGAACACTGAAGCTTTCTTT. This sequence encodes CASSRGRLNTEAFF.

The J gene is TRBJ2-3, the V gene TRBV9; 9 bases fit TRBD1. V shed 6 bases and J 4 bases; nucleotides not matched to a gene: 3. The CDR3 extends over 13 amino acids. Looked up from germline, CDR1 is SGDLS and CDR2 is YYNGEE. The CDR3 nucleotides read TGTGCCAGCACCCGGACAGGGGCAGATACGCAGTATTTT. Protein product: CASTRTGADTQYF.

The sample holds many counts of this clonotype. This chain uses TRBV12-3 or TRBV12-4 with TRBJ1-1; TRBD1 might be the D (6 bases). V lost 5 bases to trimming and J lost 7 bases, with 14 bases between them. This CDR3 contains 13 residues. The CDR3 loop is CASSPTGQLEAFF. CDR3 sequence (DNA): TGTGCCAGCAGTCCTACTGGACAGCTTGAAGCTTTCTTT.

This clonotype came up a few times. The chain combines TRBV10-2 with TRBJ2-7; tentatively, D is TRBD1 or TRBD2 (5 bases each). The CDR3 is made up of 14 amino acids. Germline CDR1 and CDR2: WSHSY and SAAADI. V gave up 4 bases and J gave up 0 bases, with 10 bases separating them. The CDR3, as DNA: TGCGCCAGCAGTGGGGACGCCCTCTCCTACGAGCAGTACTTC. Its protein is CASSGDALSYEQYF.

This clonotype was recorded many times. The chain is built from TRBV5-1 and TRBJ2-2; 7 nucleotides match TRBD1. V lost 5 bases to trimming and J lost 4 bases; unmatched junction nucleotides: 2. This CDR3 is built from 13 residues. Germline CDR1 and CDR2: SGHRS and YFSETQ. CDR3 amino acids: CASSRDSTGELFF. CDR3 coding DNA: TGCGCCAGCAGTAGGGACAGCACCGGGGAGCTGTTTTTT. The full variable domain, in which reference TRBV5-1 and TRBJ2-2 provide the parts outside the CDR3, is KAGVTQTPRYLIKTRGQQVTLSCSPISGHRSVSWYQQTPGQGLQFLFEYFSETQRNKGNFPGRFSGRQFSNSRSEMNVSTLELGDSALYLCASSRDSTGELFFGEGSRLTVL.

This clonotype came up a few times. The chain joins TRBV7-2 to TRBJ2-5; D ambiguous. CDR1 SGHTA and CDR2 FQGNSA come from the germline V gene. V lost 5 bases to trimming and J lost 7 bases, with 14 bases between them. There are 13 residues in the CDR3. DNA of the CDR3: TGTGCCAGCAGCCTAGACGGCTACGGGACCCAGTACTTC. Translation: CASSLDGYGTQYF.

This clonotype was picked up a small number of times. The rearrangement joins TRBV6-5 to TRBJ1-1; perhaps TRBD1 as D (5 bases). V lost 2 bases to trimming and J lost 7 bases, with 11 bases between them. The CDR3 runs to 13 residues. Germline V gene data show CDR1 as MNHEY and CDR2 as SVGAGI. DNA for the CDR3: TGTGCCAGCAGTTACGCGCTGGGACTTGAAGCTTTCTTT. Translated, it gives CASSYALGLEAFF.

CDR3 region: CASQGGVSQETQYF. CDR3 sequence (DNA): TGTGCCAGCCAGGGGGGCGTCAGCCAAGAGACCCAGTACTTC. The chain has TRBV6-1 and TRBJ2-5, with a tentative D call TRBD1 (7 bases). This CDR3 has 14 residues. CDR1 and CDR2 from the germline V gene are MNHNS and SASEGT. Deletions cut 8 bases from V and 1 base from J, with 14 bases between.

This clonotype occurred a few times. V and J are TRBV9 and TRBJ2-1; perhaps TRBD1 as D (6 bases). CDR3 length: 15 residues. Trimming pared 0 bases from V and 8 bases from J, leaving 15 bases between. Germline lookup yields CDR1 SGDLS and CDR2 YYNGEE. CDR3 protein: CASSVGGLDSHEQFF. The CDR3 nucleotides are TGTGCCAGCAGCGTAGGTGGACTGGACAGCCATGAGCAGTTCTTC.